The 3 T cell receptor beta chains reported below all come from one sample, sequenced in a study of neoadjuvant anti-PD-1 for oral cavity cancer. Generated by immunoSEQ multiplex PCR, the TCRdb table keeps only in-frame clones and is missing some. This table has some 71,000 clones, around four fifths appearing once. The sample was PBMCs, taken before nivolumab (anti-PD-1) treatment. All receptors come from a person aged 40-85 years with oral cavity squamous cell carcinoma.

The genes are TRBV30 and TRBJ2-2; D possibly corresponds to TRBD2 (5 bases). Trimming pared 1 base from V and 4 bases from J, leaving 10 bases between. The CDR3 length is 14 residues. CDR1 and CDR2 (germline): GTSNPN, SVGIG (reference sequence). CDR3: CAWSEPRGTGELFF. In DNA form, the CDR3 reads TGTGCCTGGAGTGAACCTCGGGGCACCGGGGAGCTGTTTTTT.

This chain joins TRBV7-2 and TRBJ2-7; a weak D match, TRBD1 (6 bases). From germline, CDR1 is SGHTA and CDR2 FQGNSA. The CDR3 totals 18 residues. V lost 3 bases to trimming and J lost 2 bases, with 23 bases between them. The CDR3, as DNA: TGTGCCAGCAGCTTGAGGGGGACGACCGCGGTTCAGACCTACGAGCAGTACTTC. Amino acids: CASSLRGTTAVQTYEQYF.

The V call is TRBV10-2, the J call TRBJ1-2; D remains ambiguous. The CDR3 contains 13 residues. CDR1 WSHSY and CDR2 SAAADI come from the germline V gene. Trimming removed 5 bases at V and 6 bases at J, with 13 bases between. This CDR3 reads CASSPGRKNGYTF. The CDR3 DNA sequence: TGCGCCAGCAGTCCCGGGAGGAAGAATGGCTACACCTTC.